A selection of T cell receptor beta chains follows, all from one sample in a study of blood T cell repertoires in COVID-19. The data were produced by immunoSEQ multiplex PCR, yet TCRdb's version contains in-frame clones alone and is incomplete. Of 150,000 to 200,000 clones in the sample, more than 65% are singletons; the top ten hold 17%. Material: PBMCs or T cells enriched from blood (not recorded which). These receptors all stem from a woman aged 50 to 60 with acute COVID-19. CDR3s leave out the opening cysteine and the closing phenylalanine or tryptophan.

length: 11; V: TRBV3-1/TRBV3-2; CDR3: ASTLQGSDGYT
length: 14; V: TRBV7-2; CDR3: ASSLEAGESNYGYT
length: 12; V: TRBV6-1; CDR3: ASSPGGTGNTIY
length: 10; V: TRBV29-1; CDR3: SVENRGYGYT
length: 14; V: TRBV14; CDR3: ASSQEDRLAQETQY
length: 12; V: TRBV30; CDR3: AWDRGFSTDTQY
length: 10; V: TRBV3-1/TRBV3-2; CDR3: ASSQALARPH
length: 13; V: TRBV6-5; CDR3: ASSYSGQGANEQF
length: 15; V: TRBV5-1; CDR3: ASSLTGSSPANEKLF
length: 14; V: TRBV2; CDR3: ASSQGSTLSRETQY
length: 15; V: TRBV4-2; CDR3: ASSQEVTFFGNQPQH